The T cell receptor (beta chain) described here comes from a study of T cells in Graves' hyperthyroidism and ophthalmopathy. RNA transcripts gave rise to amplified TCR beta CDR3 regions. First-round RT-PCR with HTBI primers amplified the TCR CDR3 region. TCRdb processed the multiplex PCR reads anew with MiXCR; each CDR3 protein has one entry. The sample consists of roughly 380,000 distinct CDR3 sequences, about a fifth of them appearing once. This clonotype was picked up many times. What it binds is not known. Reasons for excluding patients were uncontrolled infection, other autoimmune disease, pregnancy or lactation. Study-level findings and limits: Ophthalmopathy prediction by the model preceded onset by a median roughly 6 months.

Germline V gene lookup returns CDR1 MNHEY and CDR2 SVGAGI. Trimming took 2 bases from V and 7 from J, leaving 23 bases between them. The CDR3 covers 17 residues. This clonotype originated in a woman aged 18-29 years with Graves' hyperthyroidism. Sequenced sample: blood. The chain employs TRBV6-5 and TRBJ1-2; TRBD1 might be the D (5 bases). CDR3 protein: CASSYLYGQGGGGGYTF. The CDR3 DNA follows: TGTGCCAGCAGTTACCTTTACGGGCAGGGAGGCGGGGGTGGCTACACCTTC.